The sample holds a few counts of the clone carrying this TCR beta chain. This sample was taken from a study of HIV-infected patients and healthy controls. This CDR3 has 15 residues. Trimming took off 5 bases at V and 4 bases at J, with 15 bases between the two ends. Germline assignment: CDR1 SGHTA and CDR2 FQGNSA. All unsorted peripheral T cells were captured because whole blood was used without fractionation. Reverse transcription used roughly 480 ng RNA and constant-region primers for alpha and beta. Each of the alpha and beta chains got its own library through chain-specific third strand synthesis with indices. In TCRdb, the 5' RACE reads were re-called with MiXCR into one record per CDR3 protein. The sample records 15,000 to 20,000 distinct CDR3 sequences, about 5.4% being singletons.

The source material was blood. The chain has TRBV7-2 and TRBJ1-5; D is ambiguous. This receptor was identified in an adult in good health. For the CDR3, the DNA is TGTGCCAGCAGCGAAGGGATGACATTTAATCAGCCCCAGCATTTT. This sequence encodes CASSEGMTFNQPQHF.